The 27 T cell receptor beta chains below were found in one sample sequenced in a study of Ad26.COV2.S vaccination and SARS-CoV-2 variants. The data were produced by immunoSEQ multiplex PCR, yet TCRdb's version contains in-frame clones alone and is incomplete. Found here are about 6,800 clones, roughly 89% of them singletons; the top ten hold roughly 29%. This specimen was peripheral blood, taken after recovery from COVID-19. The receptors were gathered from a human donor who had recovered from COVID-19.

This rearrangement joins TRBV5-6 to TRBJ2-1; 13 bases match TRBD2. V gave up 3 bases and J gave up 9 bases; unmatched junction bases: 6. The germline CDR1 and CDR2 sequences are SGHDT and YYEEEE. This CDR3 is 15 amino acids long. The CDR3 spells CASSSPGLAGLEQFF. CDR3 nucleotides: TGTGCCAGCAGCTCTCCGGGACTAGCGGGACTTGAGCAGTTCTTC.

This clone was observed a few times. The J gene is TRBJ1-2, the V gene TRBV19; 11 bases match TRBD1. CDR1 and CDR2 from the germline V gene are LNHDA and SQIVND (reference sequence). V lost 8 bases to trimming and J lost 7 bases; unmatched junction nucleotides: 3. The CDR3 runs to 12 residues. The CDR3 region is CASRTGGSGYTF. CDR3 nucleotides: TGTGCCAGTCGGACAGGGGGCTCTGGCTACACCTTC.

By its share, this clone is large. The CDR3 here is CASSFRRFSYNEQFF. CDR3 DNA: TGTGCCAGCAGTTTTAGGCGGTTCTCCTACAATGAGCAGTTCTTC. The chain is built from TRBV7-8 and TRBJ2-1; the D is unclear. The CDR3 extends over 15 amino acids. Germline loops: CDR1 SGHVS, CDR2 FQNEAQ. The V gene lost 6 bases and the J gene lost 0 bases, with 12 bases spanning the gap.

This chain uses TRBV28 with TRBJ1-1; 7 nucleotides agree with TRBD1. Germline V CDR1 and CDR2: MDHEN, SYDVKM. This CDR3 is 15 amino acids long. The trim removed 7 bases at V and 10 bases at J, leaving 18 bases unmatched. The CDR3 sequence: CASITHTRGRGRAFF. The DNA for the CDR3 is TGTGCCAGCATTACCCACACCAGGGGTAGGGGGCGAGCTTTCTTT.

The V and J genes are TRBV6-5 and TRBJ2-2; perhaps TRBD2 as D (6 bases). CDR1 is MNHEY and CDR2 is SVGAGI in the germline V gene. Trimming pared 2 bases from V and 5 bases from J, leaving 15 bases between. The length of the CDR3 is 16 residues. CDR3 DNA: TGTGCCAGCAGTTACACCGGGACGGCGGGGACCGGGGAGCTGTTTTTT. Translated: CASSYTGTAGTGELFF.

The CDR3 region is CATSSRGGQNTEAFF. In DNA, the CDR3 is TGTGCCACCAGCAGCCGTGGGGGACAGAACACTGAAGCTTTCTTT. The gene calls are TRBV15 and TRBJ1-1, with D tentatively TRBD1 (6 bases). Trimming pared 3 bases from V and 1 base from J, leaving 12 bases between. Germline CDR1 is LNHNV and CDR2 is YYDKDF (reference sequence). The CDR3 contains 15 residues.

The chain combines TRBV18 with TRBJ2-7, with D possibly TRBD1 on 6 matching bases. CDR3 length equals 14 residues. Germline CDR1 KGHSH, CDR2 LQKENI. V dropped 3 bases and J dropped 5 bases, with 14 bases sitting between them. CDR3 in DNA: TGTGCCAGCTCACCTGGGGCAGGGGAGAACGAGCAGTACTTC. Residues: CASSPGAGENEQYF.

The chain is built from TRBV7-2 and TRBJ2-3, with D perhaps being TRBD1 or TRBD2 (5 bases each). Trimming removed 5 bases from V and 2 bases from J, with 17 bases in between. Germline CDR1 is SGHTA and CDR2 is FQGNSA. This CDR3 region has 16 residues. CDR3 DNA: TGTGCCAGCAGCGTCTCCGGGACGGGGAACACAGATACGCAGTATTTT. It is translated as CASSVSGTGNTDTQYF.

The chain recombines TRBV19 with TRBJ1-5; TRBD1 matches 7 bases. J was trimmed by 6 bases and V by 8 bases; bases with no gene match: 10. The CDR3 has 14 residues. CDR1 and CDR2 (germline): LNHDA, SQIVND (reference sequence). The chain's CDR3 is CASWAQGGSQPQHF. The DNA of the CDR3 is TGTGCCAGTTGGGCCCAAGGGGGCAGTCAGCCCCAGCATTTT.

The chain's CDR3 is CASSYRAGLGEQYF. CDR3 DNA: TGTGCCAGCAGTTATCGGGCAGGGCTCGGCGAGCAGTACTTC. The chain is built from TRBV6-7 and TRBJ2-7; the D gene is possibly TRBD1 (5 bases). TRBV6-7 is assigned to the ORF class and has an uncertain function. The CDR3 spans 14 residues. V gave up 3 bases and J gave up 6 bases, with 15 bases separating them.

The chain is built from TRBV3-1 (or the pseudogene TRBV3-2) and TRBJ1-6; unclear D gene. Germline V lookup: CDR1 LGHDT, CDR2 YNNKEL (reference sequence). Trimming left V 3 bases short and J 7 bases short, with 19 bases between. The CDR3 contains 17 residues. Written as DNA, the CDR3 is TGTGCCAGCAGCCACCTCGCCCCTAATGAAGGAAATTCACCCCTCCACTTT. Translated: CASSHLAPNEGNSPLHF.

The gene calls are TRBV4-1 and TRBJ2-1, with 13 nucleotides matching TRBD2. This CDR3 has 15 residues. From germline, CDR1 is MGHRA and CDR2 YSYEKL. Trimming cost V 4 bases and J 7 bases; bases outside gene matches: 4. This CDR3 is CASSLLAGGMNEQFF. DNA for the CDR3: TGCGCCAGCAGCCTACTAGCGGGAGGGATGAATGAGCAGTTCTTC.

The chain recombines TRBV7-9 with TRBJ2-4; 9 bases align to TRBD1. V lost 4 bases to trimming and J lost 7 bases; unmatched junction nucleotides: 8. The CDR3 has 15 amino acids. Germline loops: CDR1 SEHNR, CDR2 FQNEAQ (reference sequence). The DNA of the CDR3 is TGTGCCAGCAGCTCACAGGGGGCGGTGGAGAACATTCAGTACTTC. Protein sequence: CASSSQGAVENIQYF. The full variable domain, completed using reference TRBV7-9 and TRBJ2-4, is DTGVSQNPRHKITKRGQNVTFRCDPISEHNRLYWYRQTLGQGPEFLTYFQNEAQLEKSRLLSDRFSAERPKGSFSTLEIQRTEQGDSAMYLCASSSQGAVENIQYFGAGTRLSVL.

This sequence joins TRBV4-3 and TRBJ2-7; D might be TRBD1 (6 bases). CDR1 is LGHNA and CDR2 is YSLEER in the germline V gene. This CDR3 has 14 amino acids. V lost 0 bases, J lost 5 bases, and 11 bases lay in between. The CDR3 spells CASSQEGAGDEQYF. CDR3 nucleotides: TGCGCCAGCAGCCAAGAAGGCGCAGGGGACGAGCAGTACTTC.

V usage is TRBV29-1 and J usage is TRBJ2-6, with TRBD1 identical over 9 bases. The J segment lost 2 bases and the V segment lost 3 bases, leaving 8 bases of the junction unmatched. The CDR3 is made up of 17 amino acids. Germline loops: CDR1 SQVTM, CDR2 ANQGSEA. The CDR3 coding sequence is TGCAGCGTTGAGTCGACAGGGGGTGCGGCTGGGGCCAACGTCCTGACTTTC. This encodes CSVESTGGAAGANVLTF. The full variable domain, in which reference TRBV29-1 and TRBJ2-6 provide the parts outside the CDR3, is SAVISQKPSRDICQRGTSLTIQCQVDSQVTMMFWYRQQPGQSLTLIATANQGSEATYESGFVIDKFPISRPNLTFSTLTVSNMSPEDSSIYLCSVESTGGAAGANVLTFGAGSRLTVL.

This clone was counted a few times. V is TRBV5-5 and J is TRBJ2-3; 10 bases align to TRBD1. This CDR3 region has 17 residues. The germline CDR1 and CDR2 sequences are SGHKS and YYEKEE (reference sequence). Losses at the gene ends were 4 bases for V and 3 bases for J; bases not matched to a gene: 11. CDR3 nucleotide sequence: TGTGCCAGCAGCACCCTGTCGGGACAGGGGATAACAGATACGCAGTATTTT. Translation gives CASSTLSGQGITDTQYF. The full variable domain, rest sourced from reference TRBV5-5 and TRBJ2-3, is DAGVTQSPTHLIKTRGQQVTLRCSPISGHKSVSWYQQVLGQGPQFIFQYYEKEERGRGNFPDRFSARQFPNYSSELNVNALLLGDSALYLCASSTLSGQGITDTQYFGPGTRLTVL.

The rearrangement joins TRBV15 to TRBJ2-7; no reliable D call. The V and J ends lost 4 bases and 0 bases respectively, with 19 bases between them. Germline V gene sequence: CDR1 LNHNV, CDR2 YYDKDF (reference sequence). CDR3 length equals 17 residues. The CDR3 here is CATSNSRLRRPSYEQYF. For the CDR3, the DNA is TGTGCCACCAGCAACTCCCGACTGAGGCGTCCCTCCTACGAGCAGTACTTC.

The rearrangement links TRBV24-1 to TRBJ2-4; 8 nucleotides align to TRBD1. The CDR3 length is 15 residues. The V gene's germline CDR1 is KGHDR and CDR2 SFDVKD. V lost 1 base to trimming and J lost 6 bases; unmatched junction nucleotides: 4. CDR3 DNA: TGTGCCACCAGTGATTTTACCAGGGGGCGAAACATTCAGTACTTC. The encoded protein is CATSDFTRGRNIQYF.

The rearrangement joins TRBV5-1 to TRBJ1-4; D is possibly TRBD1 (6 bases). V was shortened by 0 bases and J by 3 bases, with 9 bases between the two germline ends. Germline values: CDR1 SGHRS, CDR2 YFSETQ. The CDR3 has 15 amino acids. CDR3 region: CASSLVQGPNEKLFF. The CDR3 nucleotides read TGCGCCAGCAGCTTGGTACAGGGCCCTAATGAAAAACTGTTTTTT.

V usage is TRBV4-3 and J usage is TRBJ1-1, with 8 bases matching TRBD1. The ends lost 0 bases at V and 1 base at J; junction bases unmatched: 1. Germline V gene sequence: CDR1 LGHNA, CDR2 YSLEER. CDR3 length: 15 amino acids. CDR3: CASSQEGTGNTEAFF. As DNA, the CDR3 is TGCGCCAGCAGCCAAGAGGGGACAGGGAACACTGAAGCTTTCTTT.

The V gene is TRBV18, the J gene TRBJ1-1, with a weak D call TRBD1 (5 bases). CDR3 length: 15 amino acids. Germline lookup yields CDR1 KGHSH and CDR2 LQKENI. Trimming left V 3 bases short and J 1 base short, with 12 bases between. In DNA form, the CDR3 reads TGTGCCAGCTCACCCGCGACAGCTTCGAACACTGAAGCTTTCTTT. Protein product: CASSPATASNTEAFF.

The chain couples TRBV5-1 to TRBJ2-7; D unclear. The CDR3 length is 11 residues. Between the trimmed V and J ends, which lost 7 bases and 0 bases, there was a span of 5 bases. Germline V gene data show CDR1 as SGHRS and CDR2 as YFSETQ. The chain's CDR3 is CASRLSYEQYF. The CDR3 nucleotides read TGCGCCAGCCGCCTCTCCTACGAGCAGTACTTC.

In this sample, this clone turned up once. The CDR3 protein is CASSPLRDRRSDTQYF. The CDR3 DNA sequence: TGTGCCAGCAGCCCACTCCGGGACAGGAGGTCAGATACGCAGTATTTT. This sequence joins TRBV5-4 and TRBJ2-3, with 8 bases lining up with TRBD1. The CDR3 contains 16 residues. Germline V lookup: CDR1 SGHNT, CDR2 YYREEE (reference sequence). V lost 4 bases and J lost 4; bases outside the gene matches: 11.

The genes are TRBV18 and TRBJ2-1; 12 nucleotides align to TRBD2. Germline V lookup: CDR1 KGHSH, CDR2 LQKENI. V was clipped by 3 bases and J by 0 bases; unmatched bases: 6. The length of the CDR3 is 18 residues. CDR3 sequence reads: CASSPLAGGPISYNEQFF. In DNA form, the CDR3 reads TGTGCCAGCTCACCCCTAGCGGGGGGGCCGATCTCCTACAATGAGCAGTTCTTC.

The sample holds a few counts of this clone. The CDR3 spells CASSKGPSLNTEAFF. CDR3 bases: TGTGCCAGCAGCAAAGGCCCCAGTTTGAACACTGAAGCTTTCTTT. The chain links TRBV21-1 to TRBJ1-1; no check of the table's D call, TRBD1, against the DNA was made. TRBV21-1 is deemed a pseudogene. The CDR3 has 15 amino acids.

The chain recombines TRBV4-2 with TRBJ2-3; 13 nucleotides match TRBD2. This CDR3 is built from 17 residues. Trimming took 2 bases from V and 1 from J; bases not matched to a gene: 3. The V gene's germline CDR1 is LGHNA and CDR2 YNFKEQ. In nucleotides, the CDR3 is TGTGCCAGCAGCCAACCGGGACTAGCGGGGCGCACAGATACGCAGTATTTT. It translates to CASSQPGLAGRTDTQYF.

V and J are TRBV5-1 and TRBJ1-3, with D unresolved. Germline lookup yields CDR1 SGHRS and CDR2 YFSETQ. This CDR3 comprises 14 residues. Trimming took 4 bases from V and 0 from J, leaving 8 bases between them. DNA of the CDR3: TGCGCCAGCAGCGCGTCCAGCTCTGGAAACACCATATATTTT. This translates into CASSASSSGNTIYF.